This TCR beta chain came from a study of cytomegalovirus exposure and HLA in healthy donors. Study-level information: Drawn from HLA-typed donors, tens of millions of unique TCRs were held in an early data release. When 300 to 400 donors were genotyped, about 81% of them were found to fall in the Caucasian-associated ancestry cluster.

Germline CDR1 SGHNT, CDR2 YYREEE (reference sequence). This CDR3 contains 14 residues. V dropped 4 bases and J dropped 4 bases, with 15 bases sitting between them. The study ran its PCR with 60 Vbeta and 13 Jbeta primers. The protocol was immunoSEQ multiplex PCR, while the TCRdb copy is restricted to in-frame clones and leaves out a portion. This repertoire shows approximately 110,000 clones, over 60% found once; its top ten account for roughly an eighth. J is TRBJ2-7 and V is TRBV5-4, with TRBD1 as a possible D gene (6 bases). The sequenced material came from PBMCs. The TCR was taken from a woman aged 55-69 years in good health and CMV-seropositive. The CDR3 loop is CASSLQGRGYEQYF. CDR3 DNA: TGTGCCAGCAGCCTACAGGGAAGAGGGTACGAGCAGTACTTC.